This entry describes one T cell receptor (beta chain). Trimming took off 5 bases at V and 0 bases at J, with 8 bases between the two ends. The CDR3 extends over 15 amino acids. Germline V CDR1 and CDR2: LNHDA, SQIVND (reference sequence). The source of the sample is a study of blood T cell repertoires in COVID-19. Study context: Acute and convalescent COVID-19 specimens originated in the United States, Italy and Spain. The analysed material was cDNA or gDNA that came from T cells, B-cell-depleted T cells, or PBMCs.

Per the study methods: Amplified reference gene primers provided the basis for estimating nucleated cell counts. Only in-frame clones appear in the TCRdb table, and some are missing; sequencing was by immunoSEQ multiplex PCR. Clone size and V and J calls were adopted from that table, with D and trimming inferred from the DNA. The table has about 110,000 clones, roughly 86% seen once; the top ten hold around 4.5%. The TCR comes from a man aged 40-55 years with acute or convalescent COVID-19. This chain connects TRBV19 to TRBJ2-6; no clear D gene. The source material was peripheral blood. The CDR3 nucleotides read TGTGCCAGTAGTTCTTACAGCTCTGGGGCCAACGTCCTGACTTTC. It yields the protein CASSSYSSGANVLTF.